These T cell receptor beta chains were read from a single sample in a study of T cell responses to AZD1222 COVID-19 vaccine. Clones were sequenced by immunoSEQ multiplex PCR, and TCRdb holds only the in-frame ones, with some missing. The sample carries about 120,000 clones, about 92% recorded once. The source material was peripheral blood, sampled 28 days after the second AZD1222 dose. These receptors came from an adult who received the AZD1222 COVID-19 vaccine. The CDR3 runs from the conserved cysteine through the conserved F or W. Each record gives: clone size, V gene, D gene, J gene, CDR3 protein, CDR3 DNA. The D gene is left open where the match is weak. Clone sizes are given selectively: once, few, many, or a class where the clone is expanded.

clone size: NA; V gene: TRBV6-5; D gene: NA; J gene: TRBJ1-1; CDR3 protein: CASSYGGTNTEAFF; CDR3 DNA: TGTGCCAGCAGTTACGGGGGCACAAACACTGAAGCTTTCTTT
clone size: NA; V gene: TRBV21-1; D gene: NA; J gene: TRBJ2-7; CDR3 protein: CASSKITATSGSYEQYF; CDR3 DNA: TGTGCCAGCAGCAAAATTACTGCAACTAGCGGGAGCTACGAGCAGTACTTC
clone size: NA; V gene: TRBV19; D gene: NA; J gene: TRBJ1-5; CDR3 protein: CASTYEQGRVEDQPQHF; CDR3 DNA: TGTGCCAGTACCTACGAACAGGGTAGAGTGGAAGATCAGCCCCAGCATTTT
clone size: once; V gene: TRBV7-6; D gene: NA; J gene: TRBJ2-7; CDR3 protein: CASSHASGPYEQYF; CDR3 DNA: TGTGCCAGCAGCCACGCCAGCGGACCCTACGAGCAGTACTTC
clone size: NA; V gene: TRBV7-2; D gene: TRBD2; J gene: TRBJ2-7; CDR3 protein: CASSLTSDLYEQYF; CDR3 DNA: TGTGCCAGCAGCTTAACTAGCGACCTCTACGAGCAGTACTTC
clone size: NA; V gene: TRBV5-1; D gene: TRBD1; J gene: TRBJ2-7; CDR3 protein: CASSLTGTGKTEQYF; CDR3 DNA: TGCGCCAGCAGCTTGACCGGGACAGGGAAAACGGAGCAGTACTTC
clone size: NA; V gene: TRBV19; D gene: NA; J gene: TRBJ1-4; CDR3 protein: CASSIRGVERPEDF; CDR3 DNA: TGTGCCAGTAGTATAAGAGGGGTTGAGAGGCCAGAGGATTTT
clone size: NA; V gene: TRBV6-5; D gene: TRBD2; J gene: TRBJ2-3; CDR3 protein: CASSISGSTDTQYF; CDR3 DNA: TGTGCCAGCAGTATTAGCGGGAGTACAGATACGCAGTATTTT
clone size: NA; V gene: TRBV19; D gene: NA; J gene: TRBJ2-1; CDR3 protein: CASSIGGPNEQFF; CDR3 DNA: TGTGCCAGTAGTATAGGGGGTCCCAATGAGCAGTTCTTC
clone size: NA; V gene: TRBV5-4; D gene: NA; J gene: TRBJ2-5; CDR3 protein: CASSSGPPGETQYF; CDR3 DNA: TGTGCCAGCAGCTCCGGACCTCCCGGAGAGACCCAGTACTTC
clone size: NA; V gene: TRBV10-1; D gene: NA; J gene: TRBJ2-3; CDR3 protein: CASSEVMGSTDTQYF; CDR3 DNA: TGCGCCAGCAGTGAAGTTATGGGTAGCACAGATACGCAGTATTTT
clone size: NA; V gene: TRBV15; D gene: NA; J gene: TRBJ2-5; CDR3 protein: CATSSPQGGKETQYF; CDR3 DNA: TGTGCCACCAGCAGCCCTCAGGGAGGCAAAGAGACCCAGTACTTC
clone size: NA; V gene: TRBV19; D gene: NA; J gene: TRBJ1-6; CDR3 protein: CASSTSLSPLHF; CDR3 DNA: TGTGCCAGTAGTACCAGCCTTTCACCCCTCCACTTT
clone size: NA; V gene: TRBV19; D gene: NA; J gene: TRBJ1-5; CDR3 protein: CASSIRQKLYSNQPQHF; CDR3 DNA: TGTGCCAGTAGTATTCGACAGAAACTATATAGCAATCAGCCCCAGCATTTT
clone size: NA; V gene: TRBV2; D gene: TRBD2; J gene: TRBJ2-1; CDR3 protein: CASRTGTIVFF; CDR3 DNA: TGTGCCAGCAGAACCGGGACTATAGTGTTCTTC
clone size: once; V gene: TRBV7-9; D gene: NA; J gene: TRBJ2-1; CDR3 protein: CASSFGQNLRNEQFF; CDR3 DNA: TGTGCCAGCAGCTTTGGACAAAACTTACGAAATGAGCAGTTCTTC
clone size: NA; V gene: TRBV6-2/TRBV6-3; D gene: NA; J gene: TRBJ2-2; CDR3 protein: CASSYGQDYTGELFF; CDR3 DNA: TGTGCCAGCAGTTACGGTCAGGACTACACCGGGGAGCTGTTTTTT
clone size: NA; V gene: TRBV27; D gene: NA; J gene: TRBJ1-6; CDR3 protein: CASSTTAILNSPLHF; CDR3 DNA: TGTGCCAGCAGTACGACAGCGATACTTAATTCACCCCTCCACTTT
clone size: NA; V gene: TRBV12-3/TRBV12-4; D gene: NA; J gene: TRBJ1-1; CDR3 protein: CASSQGNTEAFF; CDR3 DNA: TGTGCCAGCAGTCAGGGGAACACTGAAGCTTTCTTT
clone size: NA; V gene: TRBV11-3; D gene: NA; J gene: TRBJ2-1; CDR3 protein: CASSPSVGNEQFF; CDR3 DNA: TGTGCCAGCAGTCCGAGTGTGGGCAATGAGCAGTTCTTC
clone size: NA; V gene: TRBV7-6; D gene: TRBD2; J gene: TRBJ2-1; CDR3 protein: CASSSGLAGGNEQFF; CDR3 DNA: TGTGCCAGCAGCTCCGGACTAGCGGGAGGCAATGAGCAGTTCTTC
clone size: NA; V gene: TRBV5-6; D gene: NA; J gene: TRBJ1-1; CDR3 protein: CASSVGGTAFF; CDR3 DNA: TGTGCCAGCAGCGTAGGGGGAACAGCTTTCTTT
clone size: once; V gene: TRBV10-1; D gene: TRBD1; J gene: TRBJ1-2; CDR3 protein: CASRRQGRDYGYTF; CDR3 DNA: TGCGCCAGCAGGAGACAGGGCAGGGACTATGGCTACACCTTC
clone size: NA; V gene: TRBV7-6; D gene: NA; J gene: TRBJ1-1; CDR3 protein: CASSSPGAQNTEAFF; CDR3 DNA: TGTGCCAGCAGCTCCCCTGGGGCCCAGAATACTGAAGCTTTCTTT
clone size: NA; V gene: TRBV18; D gene: NA; J gene: TRBJ1-3; CDR3 protein: CASSPGRSSGNTIYF; CDR3 DNA: TGTGCCAGCTCACCAGGCAGGAGCTCTGGAAACACCATATATTTT
clone size: NA; V gene: TRBV7-2; D gene: TRBD2; J gene: TRBJ2-5; CDR3 protein: CASSRGLAGLSPYF; CDR3 DNA: TGTGCCAGCAGCCGGGGACTAGCGGGCCTCTCGCCCTACTTC
clone size: NA; V gene: TRBV30; D gene: NA; J gene: TRBJ1-4; CDR3 protein: CAWRREGEKLFF; CDR3 DNA: TGTGCCTGGAGGAGGGAAGGTGAAAAACTGTTTTTT
clone size: NA; V gene: TRBV4-3; D gene: NA; J gene: TRBJ2-1; CDR3 protein: CASSQDRLRSSEQFF; CDR3 DNA: TGCGCCAGCAGCCAAGATAGGCTCCGGTCCAGTGAGCAGTTCTTC